This TCR beta chain stems from a study of CXCR3-negative and CXCR3-positive naive CD8 T cells. Study-wide results and caveats: The TRB CDR3s that CXCR3-positive naive cells carried were more hydrophobic than those of CXCR3-negative naive cells. Fresh PBMCs went into most assays, and CXCR3 expression partly declined after cryopreservation. Diversity in memory CD8+ cells fell much lower than the comparably high levels seen in both naive subsets.

CDR1 and CDR2 from the germline V gene are SEHNR and FQNEAQ (reference sequence). The CDR3 loop spans 13 amino acids. Each TRB cDNA library was prepared by 5' RACE (with UMI labels). TCRdb processed the 5' RACE reads again and assigns one entry to each CDR3 protein, with no DNA. The sample includes some 45,000 distinct CDR3 sequences. About this clonotype: Antigen specificity is unknown.

The V call is TRBV7-9, the J call TRBJ1-1; the TCRdb D gene call, TRBD1, has no DNA to confirm it. The source of this sequence is a human donor in good health. Some clones in this sample may be carry-over from other donors' samples. Source material: naive CXCR3- CD8+ T cells from blood. Subset noted: CD45RO-CCR7+CD27+CD95- naive CD8+ T cells lacking CXCR3 (TNR3-). The CDR3 protein is CASRPTGNTEAFF.